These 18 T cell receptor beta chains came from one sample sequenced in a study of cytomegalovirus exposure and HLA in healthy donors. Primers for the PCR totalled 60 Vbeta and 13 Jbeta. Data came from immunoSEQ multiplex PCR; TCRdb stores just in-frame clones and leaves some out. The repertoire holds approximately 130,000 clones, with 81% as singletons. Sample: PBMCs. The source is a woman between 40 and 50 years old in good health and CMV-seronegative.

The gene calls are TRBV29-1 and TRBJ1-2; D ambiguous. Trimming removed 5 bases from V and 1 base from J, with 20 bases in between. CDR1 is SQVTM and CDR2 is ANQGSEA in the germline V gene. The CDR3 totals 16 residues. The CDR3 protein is CSVSLGRQANNYGYTF. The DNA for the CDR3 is TGCAGCGTTAGCCTCGGTAGGCAGGCAAATAACTATGGCTACACCTTC.

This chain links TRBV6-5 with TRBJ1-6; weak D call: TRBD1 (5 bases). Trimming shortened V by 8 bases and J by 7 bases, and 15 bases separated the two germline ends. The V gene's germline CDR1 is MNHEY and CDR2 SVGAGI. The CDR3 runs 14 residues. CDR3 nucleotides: TGTGCCAGCCGGCGGGGCGGGGACAATTCACCCCTCCACTTT. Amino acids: CASRRGGDNSPLHF.

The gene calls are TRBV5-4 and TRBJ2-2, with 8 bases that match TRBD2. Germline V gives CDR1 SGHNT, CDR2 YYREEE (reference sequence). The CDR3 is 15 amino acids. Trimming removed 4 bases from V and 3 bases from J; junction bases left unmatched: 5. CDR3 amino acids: CASSLSGDYTGELFF. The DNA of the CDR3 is TGTGCCAGCAGCCTTAGCGGGGACTACACCGGGGAGCTGTTTTTT.

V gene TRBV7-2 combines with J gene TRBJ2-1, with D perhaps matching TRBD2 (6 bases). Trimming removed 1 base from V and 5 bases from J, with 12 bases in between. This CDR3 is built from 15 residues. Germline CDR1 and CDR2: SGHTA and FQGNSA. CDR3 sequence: CASSLVGTGDNEQFF. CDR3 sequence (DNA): TGTGCCAGCAGCTTAGTCGGGACTGGGGACAATGAGCAGTTCTTC. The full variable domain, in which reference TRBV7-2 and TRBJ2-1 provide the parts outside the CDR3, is GAGVSQSPSNKVTEKGKDVELRCDPISGHTALYWYRQSLGQGLEFLIYFQGNSAPDKSGLPSDRFSAERTGGSVSTLTIQRTQQEDSAVYLCASSLVGTGDNEQFFGPGTRLTVL.

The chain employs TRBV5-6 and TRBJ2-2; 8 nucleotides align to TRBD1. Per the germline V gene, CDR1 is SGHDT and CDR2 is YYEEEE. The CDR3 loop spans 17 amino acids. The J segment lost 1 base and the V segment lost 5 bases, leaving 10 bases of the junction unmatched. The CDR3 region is CASRLQTGGVNTGELFF. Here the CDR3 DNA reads TGTGCCAGCAGACTCCAAACAGGGGGAGTGAACACCGGGGAGCTGTTTTTT.

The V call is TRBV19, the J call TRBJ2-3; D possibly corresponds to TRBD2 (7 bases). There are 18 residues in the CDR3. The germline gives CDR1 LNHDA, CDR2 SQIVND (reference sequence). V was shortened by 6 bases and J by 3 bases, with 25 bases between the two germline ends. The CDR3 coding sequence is TGTGCCAGTAGCTCGTCGGGGGGCCTAGGGACTTTGACAGATACGCAGTATTTT. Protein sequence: CASSSSGGLGTLTDTQYF.

The CDR3 protein is CASSPPGGGYTF. DNA for the CDR3: TGTGCCAGCAGTCCGCCGGGGGGTGGCTACACCTTC. The rearrangement links TRBV6-5 to TRBJ1-2; D may be TRBD1 (5 bases). V lost 5 bases and J lost 7, with 11 bases in between. The CDR3 consists of 12 residues. The V gene's germline CDR1 is MNHEY and CDR2 SVGAGI.

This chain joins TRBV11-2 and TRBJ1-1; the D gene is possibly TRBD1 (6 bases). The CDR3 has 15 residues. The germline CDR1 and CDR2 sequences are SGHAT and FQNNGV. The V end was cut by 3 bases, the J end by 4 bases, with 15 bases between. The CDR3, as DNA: TGTGCCAGCAGCTTCATACAGGGCAGGGTCACTGAAGCTTTCTTT. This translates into CASSFIQGRVTEAFF.

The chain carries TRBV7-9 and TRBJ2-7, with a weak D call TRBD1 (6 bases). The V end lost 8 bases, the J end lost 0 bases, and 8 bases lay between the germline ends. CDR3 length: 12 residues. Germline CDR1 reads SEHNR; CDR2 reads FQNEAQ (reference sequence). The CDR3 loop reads CASGGHSYEQYF. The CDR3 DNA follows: TGTGCCAGCGGGGGACACTCCTACGAGCAGTACTTC.

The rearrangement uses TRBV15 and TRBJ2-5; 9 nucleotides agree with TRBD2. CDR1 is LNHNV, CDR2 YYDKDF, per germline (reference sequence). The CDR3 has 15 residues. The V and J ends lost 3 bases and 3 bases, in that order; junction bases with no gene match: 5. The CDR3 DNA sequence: TGTGCCACCAGCAGTCTTTTAGCGGGAGAAGAGACCCAGTACTTC. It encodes CATSSLLAGEETQYF.

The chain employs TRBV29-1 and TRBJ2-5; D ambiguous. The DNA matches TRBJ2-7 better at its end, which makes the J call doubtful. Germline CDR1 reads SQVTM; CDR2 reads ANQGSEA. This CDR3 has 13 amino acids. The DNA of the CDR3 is TGCAGCGTACGATTAACCCCCTCCTACGAGCAGTACTTC. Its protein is CSVRLTPSYEQYF.

The CDR3 region is CASSERGGNEQFF. Here the CDR3 DNA reads TGTGCCAGCAGTGAAAGAGGGGGCAATGAGCAGTTCTTC. This chain links TRBV6-5 with TRBJ2-1; a possible D gene is TRBD1 (6 bases). The CDR3 has 13 residues. Germline assignment: CDR1 MNHEY and CDR2 SVGAGI. V shed 5 bases and J shed 6 bases, with 11 bases lying between them.

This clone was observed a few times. The DNA for the CDR3 is TGTGCCAGCGCGGACTACTATGGCTACACCTTC. Its protein product is CASADYYGYTF. V is TRBV6-1 and J is TRBJ1-2, with no clear D. V was trimmed by 8 bases and J by 3 bases, leaving 7 bases between them. The CDR3 extends over 11 amino acids. From germline, CDR1 is MNHNS and CDR2 SASEGT.

Here the CDR3 DNA reads TGTGCCAGCAGCTTAGTAGAGGGGGCGAACACTGAAGCTTTCTTT. As protein: CASSLVEGANTEAFF. The chain has TRBV7-9 and TRBJ1-1; 7 bases map to TRBD1. V lost 1 base, J lost 1 base, and 3 bases stayed unmatched. This CDR3 is 15 amino acids long. Germline CDR1 is SEHNR and CDR2 is FQNEAQ (reference sequence).

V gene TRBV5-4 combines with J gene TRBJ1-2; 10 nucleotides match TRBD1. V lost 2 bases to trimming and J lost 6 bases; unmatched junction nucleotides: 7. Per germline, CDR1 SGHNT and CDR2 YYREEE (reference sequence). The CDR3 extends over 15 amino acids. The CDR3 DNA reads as TGTGCCAGCAGCTTATTGTCGGGGACAGGGGATGGCTACACCTTC. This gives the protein CASSLLSGTGDGYTF. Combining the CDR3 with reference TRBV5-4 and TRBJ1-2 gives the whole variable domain ETGVTQSPTHLIKTRGQQVTLRCSSQSGHNTVSWYQQALGQGPQFIFQYYREEENGRGNFPPRFSGLQFPNYSSELNVNALELDDSALYLCASSLLSGTGDGYTFGSGTRLTVV.

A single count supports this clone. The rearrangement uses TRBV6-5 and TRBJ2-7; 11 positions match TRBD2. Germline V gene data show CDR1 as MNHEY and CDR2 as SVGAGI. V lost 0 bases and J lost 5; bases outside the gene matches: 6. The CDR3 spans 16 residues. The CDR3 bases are TGTGCCAGCAGTTACTCAAGTAGCGGGAGGGCCAACGAGCAGTACTTC. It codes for CASSYSSSGRANEQYF.

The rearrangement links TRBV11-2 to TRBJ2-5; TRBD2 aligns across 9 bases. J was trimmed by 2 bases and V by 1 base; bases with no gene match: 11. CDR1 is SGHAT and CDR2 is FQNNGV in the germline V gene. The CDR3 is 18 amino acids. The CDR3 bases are TGTGCCAGCAGCTTAGGGGGCGGGGGGGCGGTATATCAAGAGACCCAGTACTTC. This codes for CASSLGGGGAVYQETQYF.

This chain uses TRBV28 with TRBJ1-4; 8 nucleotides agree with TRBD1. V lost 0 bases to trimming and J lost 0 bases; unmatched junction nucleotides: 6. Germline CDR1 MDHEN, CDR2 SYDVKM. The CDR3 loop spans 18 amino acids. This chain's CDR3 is CASSLWGQQGATNEKLFF. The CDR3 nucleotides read TGTGCCAGCAGTTTATGGGGGCAACAGGGGGCAACTAATGAAAAACTGTTTTTT. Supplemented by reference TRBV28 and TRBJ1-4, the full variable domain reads DVKVTQSSRYLVKRTGEKVFLECVQDMDHENMFWYRQDPGLGLRLIYFSYDVKMKEKGDIPEGYSVSREKKERFSLILESASTNQTSMYLCASSLWGQQGATNEKLFFGSGTQLSVL.